Following are 10 T cell receptor beta chains from one sample sequenced in a study of cytomegalovirus exposure and HLA in healthy donors. The assay was immunoSEQ multiplex PCR, and TCRdb's table has in-frame clones only and misses some. This repertoire shows more than 110,000 clones, 86% found once; its top ten account for less than 3.5%. What was sequenced was PBMCs. All receptors come from a young man in good health and CMV-seronegative.

The CDR3 DNA sequence: TGTGCCAGCAGCGTCCAGGGGAGCTCCTACAATGAGCAGTTCTTC. Its protein is CASSVQGSSYNEQFF. The rearrangement joins TRBV6-1 to TRBJ2-1, with TRBD1 as a possible D gene (6 bases). V shed 6 bases and J shed 0 bases, with 12 bases lying between them. CDR1 is MNHNS and CDR2 is SASEGT in the germline V gene. This CDR3 contains 15 residues.

The J gene is TRBJ2-5, the V gene TRBV27; weak D call: TRBD2 (6 bases). Judging by the DNA end, TRBJ2-7 fits better; the J call may be wrong. Germline CDR1 is MNHEY and CDR2 is SMNVEV (reference sequence). This CDR3 comprises 14 residues. CDR3 sequence reads: CASSLRAGRYEQYF. The CDR3 DNA follows: TGTGCCAGCAGTTTGCGCGCGGGACGCTACGAGCAGTACTTC.

The rearrangement uses TRBV2 and TRBJ1-3; 8 nucleotides line up with TRBD1. CDR1 and CDR2 from the germline V gene are SNHLY and FYNNEI. The CDR3 consists of 15 residues. Germline trimming cut 6 bases from V and 6 bases from J; bases unmatched to any gene: 10. The CDR3 sequence: CASSVDRVFLNTIYF. In DNA form, the CDR3 reads TGTGCCAGCAGCGTGGACAGGGTGTTTTTAAACACCATATATTTT.

V gene TRBV28 combines with J gene TRBJ2-7, with D possibly matching TRBD2 (5 bases). Germline CDR1 and CDR2: MDHEN and SYDVKM. The CDR3 consists of 10 residues. The ends were cut back, 8 bases at V and 6 bases at J, with 8 bases in the middle. The CDR3 loop is CASGEFEQYF. The CDR3 coding sequence is TGTGCCAGCGGGGAGTTCGAGCAGTACTTC.

This chain joins TRBV2 and TRBJ1-2, with 8 bases fitting TRBD1. Germline assignment: CDR1 SNHLY and CDR2 FYNNEI. V was pared by 8 bases and J by 6 bases, with 20 bases of the junction left unmatched. The CDR3 totals 17 residues. The CDR3 loop reads CASETGASSRINHGYTF. In DNA, the CDR3 is TGTGCCAGCGAGACAGGGGCTTCAAGTCGGATTAATCATGGCTACACCTTC.

On this clone: This specimen includes other DNA sequences encoding the same CDR3. The chain recombines TRBV28 with TRBJ1-2, with no clear D. V was cut by 2 bases and J by 2 bases, with 9 bases left in between. This CDR3 is built from 14 residues. CDR1 and CDR2 (germline): MDHEN, SYDVKM. The DNA of the CDR3 is TGTGCCAGCAGTTTAGCAGGAGGCAACTATGGCTACACCTTC. Protein product: CASSLAGGNYGYTF.

J is TRBJ2-4 and V is TRBV19; TRBD2 is a possible D gene (5 bases). The CDR3 has 14 residues. Germline V gene sequence: CDR1 LNHDA, CDR2 SQIVND (reference sequence). V lost 3 bases to trimming and J lost 6 bases, with 12 bases between them. In DNA form, the CDR3 reads TGTGCCAGTAGTATCGCGGATCGGGGAAACATTCAGTACTTC. Encoded protein: CASSIADRGNIQYF.

The chain joins TRBV7-9 to TRBJ2-7; D is perhaps TRBD2 (5 bases). Trimming pared 8 bases from V and 5 bases from J, leaving 13 bases between. Looked up from germline, CDR1 is SEHNR and CDR2 is FQNEAQ (reference sequence). The CDR3 covers 12 residues. The DNA of the CDR3 is TGTGCCAGCGGACGGGAACGGCACGAGCAGTACTTC. Encoded protein: CASGRERHEQYF.

The genes are TRBV7-2 and TRBJ1-1; D call uncertain. Germline V lookup: CDR1 SGHTA, CDR2 FQGNSA. The length of the CDR3 is 16 residues. V was trimmed by 5 bases and J by 0 bases, leaving 16 bases between them. The CDR3 here is CASSEVGGLMNTEAFF. The CDR3 DNA reads as TGTGCCAGCAGCGAGGTTGGCGGCCTAATGAACACTGAAGCTTTCTTT.

Note on this clone: An end of the junction does not agree with germline; a read error may underlie this. V gene TRBV6-5 combines with J gene TRBJ2-3; D is perhaps TRBD2 (6 bases). CDR1 is MNHEY, CDR2 SVGAGI, per germline. There are 16 residues in the CDR3. The CDR3 coding sequence is TGTGCTAGCAGTTACGGGAGAGAGCCAACCACCGGTACGCAGTATTTT. Translating gives CASSYGREPTTGTQYF.